This T cell receptor beta chain stems from a study of blood T cell repertoires in COVID-19. The wider study: The United States, Italy and Spain were the sources of the acute and convalescent COVID-19 samples.

Participants, roughly 18 to 90 years old, spanned around 25 US areas. Recovered status in Cohort 3 required two negative PCRs, clearance, or symptom resolution. This CDR3 has 16 residues. The V and J ends lost 9 bases and 3 bases, in that order; junction bases with no gene match: 12. Germline CDR1 KGHDR, CDR2 SFDVKD. TCRdb's copy holds only in-frame clones and misses some; the assay was immunoSEQ multiplex PCR. The table lists approximately 160,000 clones, roughly 87% of them singletons. The TCR was taken from a woman in her forties or fifties who had recovered from COVID-19. Sequencing was done on a sample of PBMCs or T cells enriched from blood (not recorded which). The V call is TRBV24-1, the J call TRBJ1-5, with TRBD1 identical over 8 bases. CDR3 nucleotide sequence: TGTGCCACCGGAAGTAGGACAGGGTCTTCCAATCAGCCCCAGCATTTT. Translating gives CATGSRTGSSNQPQHF.